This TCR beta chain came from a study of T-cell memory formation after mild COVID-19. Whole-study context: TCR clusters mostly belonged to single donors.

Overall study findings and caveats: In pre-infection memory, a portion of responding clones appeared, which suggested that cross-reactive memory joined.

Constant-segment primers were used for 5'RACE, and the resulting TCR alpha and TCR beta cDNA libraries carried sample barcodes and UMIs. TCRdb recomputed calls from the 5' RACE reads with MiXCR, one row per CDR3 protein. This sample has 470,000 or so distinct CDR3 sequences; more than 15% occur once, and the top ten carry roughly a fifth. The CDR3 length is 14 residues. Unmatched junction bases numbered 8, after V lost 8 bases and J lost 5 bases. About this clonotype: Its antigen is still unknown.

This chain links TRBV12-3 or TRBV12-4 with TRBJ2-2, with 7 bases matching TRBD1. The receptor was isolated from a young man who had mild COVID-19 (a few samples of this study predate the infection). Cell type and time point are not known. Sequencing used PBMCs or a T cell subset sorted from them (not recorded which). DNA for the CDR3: TGTGCCAGCCACCACAGGGGCGGTACCGGGGAGCTGTTTTTT. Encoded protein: CASHHRGGTGELFF.